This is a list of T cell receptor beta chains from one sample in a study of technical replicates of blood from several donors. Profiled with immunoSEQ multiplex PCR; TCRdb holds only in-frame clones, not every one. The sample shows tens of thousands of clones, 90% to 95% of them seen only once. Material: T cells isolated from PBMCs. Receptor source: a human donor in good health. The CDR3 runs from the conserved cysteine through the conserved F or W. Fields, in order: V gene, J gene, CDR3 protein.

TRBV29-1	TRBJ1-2	CSVGQGAEGYTF
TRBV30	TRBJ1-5	CAWSSGQGNQPQHF
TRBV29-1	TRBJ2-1	CSVRSYEQFF
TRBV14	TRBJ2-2	CASSSHREGWNTGELFF
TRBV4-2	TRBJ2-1	CASSQESLFSYNEQFF
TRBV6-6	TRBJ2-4	CASSSDRVGIQYF
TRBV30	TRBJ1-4	CAWSSGGQVNEKLFF
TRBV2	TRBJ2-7	CASSEGTSGIYEQYF
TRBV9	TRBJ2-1	CASSVAGLVQGNEQFF
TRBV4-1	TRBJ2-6	CASSENRAGANVLTF
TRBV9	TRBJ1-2	CASSVGGANYGYTF
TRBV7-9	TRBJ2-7	CASSLAEREQYF
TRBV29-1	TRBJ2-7	CSVETGKNYEQYF
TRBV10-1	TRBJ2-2	CASSPGQGIPGELFF
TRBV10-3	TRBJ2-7	CAISARDRGYEQYF
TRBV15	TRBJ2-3	CATSRLTGVGTDTQYF
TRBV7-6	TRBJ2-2	CASSLGGGKGTGELFF
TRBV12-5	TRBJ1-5	CASGLSLGQPQHF
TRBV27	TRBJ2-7	CASSLGQRAYEQYF
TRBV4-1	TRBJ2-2	CASSQRTVVTGELFF
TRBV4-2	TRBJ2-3	CASSPPTSGTITDTQYF
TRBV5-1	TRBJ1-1	CASSLSALSEAFF
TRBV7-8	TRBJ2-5	CASSPSRQQEGTQYF
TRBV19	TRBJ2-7	CASSGQGSHPYEQYF
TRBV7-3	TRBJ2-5	CASSLEGVETQYF
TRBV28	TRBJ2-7	CASSGTLYEQYF
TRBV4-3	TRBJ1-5	CASSQDLGGPGNQPQHF
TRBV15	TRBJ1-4	CATSRVGSELFF
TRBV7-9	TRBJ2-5	CASSRDSQETQYF
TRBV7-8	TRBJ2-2	CASSLGAGGPIGELFF
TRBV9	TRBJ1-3	CASRAQGSGNTIYF
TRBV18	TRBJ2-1	CASSPNGARNEQFF
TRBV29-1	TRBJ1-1	CSVDLYTEAFF
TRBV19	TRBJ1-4	CASAGTGRYLGGKLFF
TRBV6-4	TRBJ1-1	CASSDSRGTEAFF
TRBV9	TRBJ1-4	CASSVGTDNEKLFF